This TCR beta chain was recovered during a study of T cells expressing NK-cell markers. Study overall: In the group of eight sequenced donors, seven were HCMV-seropositive and one was seronegative. Regarding the study as a whole: NKG2C+ dominant clonotype frequencies in six donors were roughly 1.0-7.5% of CD8+ T cells. The HCMV specificity of the expanded NKG2C+ T cell clones stayed unresolved.

Generation of TCR beta cDNA was performed by 5'RACE template switching incorporating UMIs. With the 5' RACE reads reprocessed, TCRdb shows one record per CDR3 protein and no DNA. The record lists roughly 300,000 distinct CDR3 sequences, of which the ten most abundant hold around 4%. Per the germline V gene, CDR1 is SGHTA and CDR2 is FQGNSA. The CDR3 has 16 amino acids. For this clonotype: No antigen is known for it.

V is TRBV7-2 and J is TRBJ1-5; TCRdb's D gene call, TRBD1, goes unchecked for lack of DNA. The sample taken for sequencing was blood T cells: a sorted CD56 or NKG2C T cell subset, CD4+ or CD8+ T cells, or bulk PBMC T cells (not recorded which). The clonotype originates from a woman aged 18 to 75 in good health. CDR3 sequence reads: CASRIVGSGGNQPQHF.